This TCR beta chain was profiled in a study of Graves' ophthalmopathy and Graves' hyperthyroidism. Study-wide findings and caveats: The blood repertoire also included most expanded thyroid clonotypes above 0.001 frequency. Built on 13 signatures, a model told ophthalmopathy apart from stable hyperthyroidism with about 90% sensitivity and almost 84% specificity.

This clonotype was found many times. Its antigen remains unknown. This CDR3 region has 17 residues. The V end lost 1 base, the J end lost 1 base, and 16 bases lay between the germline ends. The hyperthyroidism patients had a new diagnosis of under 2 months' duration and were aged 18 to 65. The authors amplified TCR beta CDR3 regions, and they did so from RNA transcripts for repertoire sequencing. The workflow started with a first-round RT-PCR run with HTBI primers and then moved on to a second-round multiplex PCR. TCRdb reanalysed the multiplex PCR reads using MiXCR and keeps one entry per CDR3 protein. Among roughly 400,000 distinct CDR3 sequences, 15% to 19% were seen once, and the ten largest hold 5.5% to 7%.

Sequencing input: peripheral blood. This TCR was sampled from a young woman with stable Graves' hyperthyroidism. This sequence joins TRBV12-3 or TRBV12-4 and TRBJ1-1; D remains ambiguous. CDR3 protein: CASSLVLGGLWNTEAFF. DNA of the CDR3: TGTGCCAGCAGTTTAGTCCTGGGTGGGCTGTGGAACACTGAAGCTTTCTTT.